Presented here are 14 T cell receptor beta chains from one specimen sequenced in a study of T cell responses to AZD1222 COVID-19 vaccine. TCRdb's table, derived via immunoSEQ multiplex PCR, lists solely in-frame clones and lacks some. Of about 140,000 clones listed, about nine tenths are singletons. Sequenced material: peripheral blood, taken on day 0 of AZD1222 vaccination. These receptors came from an adult in good health.

The rearrangement joins TRBV7-8 to TRBJ1-5; D might be TRBD1 (5 bases). The CDR3 sequence is 15 residues long. Germline lookup yields CDR1 SGHVS and CDR2 FQNEAQ. The ends were cut back, 5 bases at V and 0 bases at J, with 11 bases in the middle. CDR3 nucleotides: TGTGCCAGCAGCCCGGACACCCTTAGCAATCAGCCCCAGCATTTT. Translating gives CASSPDTLSNQPQHF.

The gene calls are TRBV7-2 and TRBJ2-3; TRBD2 matches at 9 bases. Germline values: CDR1 SGHTA, CDR2 FQGNSA. CDR3 size: 17 residues. Trimming at V came to 2 bases and at J to 2 bases, leaving 8 bases not matched to a gene. The CDR3 DNA sequence: TGTGCCAGCAGCTTACCGGGACTAGCCCGTGTCACAGATACGCAGTATTTT. Protein product: CASSLPGLARVTDTQYF.

This rearrangement joins TRBV3-1 (or the pseudogene TRBV3-2) to TRBJ1-2, with D tentatively TRBD1 (5 bases). Germline V gene sequence: CDR1 LGHDT, CDR2 YNNKEL (reference sequence). Trimming stripped 4 bases from V and 8 bases from J, with 14 bases between. The CDR3 consists of 13 residues. The CDR3 region is CASSPQTQAGYTF. DNA for the CDR3: TGTGCCAGCAGCCCACAGACACAGGCGGGCTACACCTTC.

This chain joins TRBV19 and TRBJ2-7; 9 nucleotides line up with TRBD2. In germline, CDR1 is LNHDA, CDR2 SQIVND (reference sequence). This CDR3 contains 13 residues. J lost 4 bases, V lost 3 bases, and 1 base had no gene match. CDR3 sequence (DNA): TGTGCCAGTAGTATGAGCGGGGGGTACGAGCAGTACTTC. Its translation: CASSMSGGYEQYF. Looking up the rest from reference TRBV19 and TRBJ2-7 gives the full variable domain: DGGITQSPKYLFRKEGQNVTLSCEQNLNHDAMYWYRQDPGQGLRLIYYSQIVNDFQKGDIAEGYSVSREKKESFPLTVTSAQKNPTAFYLCASSMSGGYEQYFGPGTRLTVT.

The rearrangement links TRBV5-6 to TRBJ2-2; tentatively, D is TRBD2 (5 bases). The germline V gene encodes CDR1 SGHDT and CDR2 YYEEEE. The CDR3 extends over 19 amino acids. The V and J ends lost 0 bases and 5 bases respectively, with 23 bases between them. The CDR3 here is CASSLEGWSWVRETGELFF. DNA for the CDR3: TGTGCCAGCAGCTTGGAGGGCTGGTCGTGGGTTAGGGAGACCGGGGAGCTGTTTTTT. The entire variable domain, with the rest obtained from reference TRBV5-6 and TRBJ2-2, is as follows: DAGVTQSPTHLIKTRGQQVTLRCSPKSGHDTVSWYQQALGQGPQFIFQYYEEEERQRGNFPDRFSGHQFPNYSSELNVNALLLGDSALYLCASSLEGWSWVRETGELFFGEGSRLTVL.

The genes are TRBV25-1 and TRBJ2-5; D gene uncertain. Looked up from germline, CDR1 is MGHDK and CDR2 is SYGVNS. The CDR3 totals 12 residues. V lost 10 bases and J lost 5, with 14 bases in between. CDR3 DNA sequence: TGTGCCACCTCAGTAAGTCTGGAGACCCAGTACTTC. Its translation: CATSVSLETQYF.

The chain is built from TRBV5-1 and TRBJ2-1, with 8 bases lining up with TRBD1. J gave up 4 bases and V 2 bases, and 8 bases lay outside the gene matches. The germline V gene has CDR1 SGHRS and CDR2 YFSETQ. CDR3 length equals 16 residues. In DNA, the CDR3 is TGCGCCAGCAGCTTAGGGCAGGGGGCGATTTACAATGAGCAGTTCTTC. It is translated as CASSLGQGAIYNEQFF.

The chain employs TRBV4-1 and TRBJ1-2; D might be TRBD1 (5 bases). Germline V gene data show CDR1 as MGHRA and CDR2 as YSYEKL. The CDR3 loop spans 15 amino acids. Trimming cost V 2 bases and J 8 bases, with 18 bases left between them. The CDR3 is CASSQFPLGRSGYTF. CDR3 nucleotides: TGCGCCAGCAGCCAATTCCCGCTGGGGCGGAGCGGCTACACCTTC.

The V and J genes are TRBV19 and TRBJ1-6, with D perhaps TRBD1 (6 bases). The length of the CDR3 is 19 residues. CDR1 LNHDA and CDR2 SQIVND come from the germline V gene (reference sequence). The V gene lost 5 bases and the J gene lost 0 bases, with 20 bases spanning the gap. The CDR3 loop reads CASSPNHHRDLSYNSPLHF. The CDR3 DNA sequence: TGTGCCAGTAGTCCGAACCACCACAGGGACCTCTCCTATAATTCACCCCTCCACTTT.

This chain links TRBV5-1 with TRBJ2-7; tentatively, D is TRBD2 (5 bases). Looked up from germline, CDR1 is SGHRS and CDR2 is YFSETQ. The CDR3 has 17 amino acids. Trimming shortened V by 0 bases and J by 0 bases, and 16 bases separated the two germline ends. As DNA, the CDR3 is TGCGCCAGCAGCTTGGCCCTCAGCGGCCCTAGCTCCTACGAGCAGTACTTC. Its translation is CASSLALSGPSSYEQYF.

This chain uses TRBV4-3 with TRBJ1-4, with 12 positions matching TRBD1. This CDR3 region has 16 residues. CDR1 is LGHNA, CDR2 YSLEER, per germline. The junction had 5 bases not matched to a gene; V was cut back by 2 bases and J by 7 bases. The CDR3 region is CASSQWDRGRGEKLFF. In nucleotides, the CDR3 is TGCGCCAGCAGCCAATGGGACAGGGGGCGAGGTGAAAAACTGTTTTTT.

The CDR3 coding sequence is TGTGCCAGTAGTTGGCTGGGGGGCCCTTATGGCTACACCTTC. Its protein is CASSWLGGPYGYTF. The rearrangement uses TRBV19 and TRBJ1-2; perhaps TRBD1 as D (6 bases). This CDR3 has 14 residues. V lost 5 bases and J 5 bases, leaving 15 bases between the germline ends. Germline V gene data show CDR1 as LNHDA and CDR2 as SQIVND (reference sequence).

This clone was recorded only once. The chain joins TRBV4-2 to TRBJ1-1, with no clear D. Germline-derived CDR1 and CDR2 are LGHNA and YNFKEQ. Trimming cost V 0 bases and J 3 bases, with 14 bases left between them. The CDR3 has 16 residues. The CDR3 DNA follows: TGTGCCAGCAGCCAAGACCTACTGGGAGAGGACACTGAAGCTTTCTTT. Translation: CASSQDLLGEDTEAFF.

The chain employs TRBV7-2 and TRBJ1-3, with D unresolved. V was pared by 2 bases and J by 4 bases, with 9 bases between. Germline V lookup: CDR1 SGHTA, CDR2 FQGNSA. There are 14 residues in the CDR3. As DNA, the CDR3 is TGTGCCAGCAGCTTATATCGAGACGGAAACACCATATATTTT. This encodes CASSLYRDGNTIYF.